A single sample gave rise to the 30 T cell receptor beta chains below, sequenced in a study of preoperative IRX-2 immunotherapy in early breast cancer. Treatment here: preoperative locoregional IRX-2 cytokine immunotherapy. Measured with immunoSEQ multiplex PCR; TCRdb has only the in-frame clones, and not every one. Found here are about 15,000 clones, approximately 91% of them singletons; the top ten hold approximately 29%. Sample collection occurred from a patient treated with IRX-2 immunotherapy. The source is a human donor with breast cancer.

V gene TRBV19 combines with J gene TRBJ1-6; D uncertain. The germline V and J ends were trimmed by 7 bases and 5 bases, with 12 bases remaining between them. The length of the CDR3 is 14 residues. Germline CDR1 and CDR2: LNHDA and SQIVND (reference sequence). The CDR3 bases are TGTGCCAGTAAAGCAGGCGTTAATAATTCACCCCTCCACTTT. This encodes CASKAGVNNSPLHF.

This CDR3 is CASGSPPSLEVAYGYTF. The CDR3 DNA follows: TGTGCTAGTGGTTCTCCCCCTTCCCTCGAGGTGGCCTATGGCTACACCTTC. This rearrangement joins TRBV12-5 to TRBJ1-2; D not resolved. This CDR3 is 17 amino acids long. Germline loops: CDR1 LGHNT, CDR2 FRNRAP. V lost 4 bases and J lost 4, with 22 bases in between.

The rearrangement uses TRBV28 and TRBJ1-3; the D is unclear. Per the germline V gene, CDR1 is MDHEN and CDR2 is SYDVKM. This CDR3 spans 16 amino acids. V was trimmed by 2 bases and J by 0 bases, leaving 11 bases between them. Here the CDR3 DNA reads TGTGCCAGCAGTTTACCGGGCATCTACTCTGGAAACACCATATATTTT. Amino acid sequence: CASSLPGIYSGNTIYF.

The genes are TRBV5-1 and TRBJ2-5; D may be TRBD1 or TRBD2 (6 bases each). The CDR3 has 14 residues. Trimming removed 3 bases at V and 5 bases at J, with 14 bases between. Germline V gene lookup returns CDR1 SGHRS and CDR2 YFSETQ. The CDR3 loop reads CASSWTTGRETQYF. CDR3 DNA: TGCGCCAGCAGCTGGACTACAGGGAGGGAGACCCAGTACTTC. The variable domain in full, with the rest retrieved from reference TRBV5-1 and TRBJ2-5, is KAGVTQTPRYLIKTRGQQVTLSCSPISGHRSVSWYQQTPGQGLQFLFEYFSETQRNKGNFPGRFSGRQFSNSRSEMNVSTLELGDSALYLCASSWTTGRETQYFGPGTRLLVL.

This chain connects TRBV2 to TRBJ1-1, with a tentative D call TRBD1 (5 bases). The CDR3 runs to 15 residues. The germline V gene has CDR1 SNHLY and CDR2 FYNNEI. The V and J ends lost 6 bases and 9 bases respectively, with 23 bases between them. Here the CDR3 reads CASRLSPTAGLQAFF. In nucleotides, the CDR3 is TGTGCCAGCAGGCTGTCGCCCACCGCGGGACTCCAAGCTTTCTTT.

J is TRBJ2-1 and V is TRBV5-1, with D possibly TRBD1 on 5 matching bases. V was pared by 4 bases and J by 9 bases, with 17 bases between. This CDR3 comprises 14 residues. Germline CDR1 and CDR2: SGHRS and YFSETQ. The CDR3 nucleotides read TGCGCCAGCAGCCTGGGGCCTTCATTGGGTGAGCAGTTCTTC. Amino acid sequence: CASSLGPSLGEQFF.

The rearrangement uses TRBV11-3 and TRBJ2-1; 14 nucleotides line up with TRBD2. The CDR3 is 15 amino acids. The germline V gene encodes CDR1 SGHNT and CDR2 YENEEA. Losses at the gene ends were 5 bases for V and 7 bases for J; bases not matched to a gene: 4. The CDR3 spells CASSLGTSGGNEQFF. The CDR3 nucleotides are TGTGCCAGCAGCCTCGGGACTAGCGGGGGTAATGAGCAGTTCTTC.

The genes are TRBV5-1 and TRBJ2-3; D tentatively fits TRBD1 or TRBD2 (6 bases each). V lost 0 bases, J lost 10 bases, and 18 bases lay in between. Looked up from germline, CDR1 is SGHRS and CDR2 is YFSETQ. The CDR3 contains 15 residues. CDR3 nucleotide sequence: TGCGCCAGCAGCTTGGAAACTAGGGGGGTACCTCCGCAGTATTTT. It is translated as CASSLETRGVPPQYF. The variable domain in full, completed from reference TRBV5-1 and TRBJ2-3, reads KAGVTQTPRYLIKTRGQQVTLSCSPISGHRSVSWYQQTPGQGLQFLFEYFSETQRNKGNFPGRFSGRQFSNSRSEMNVSTLELGDSALYLCASSLETRGVPPQYFGPGTRLTVL.

The rearrangement joins TRBV11-2 to TRBJ1-1; D is unresolved. From germline, CDR1 is SGHAT and CDR2 FQNNGV. The CDR3 runs 11 residues. Trimming cost V 2 bases and J 4 bases, with 2 bases left between them. CDR3 in amino acids: CASSLSTEAFF. The CDR3, as DNA: TGTGCCAGCAGCTTAAGCACTGAAGCTTTCTTT.

The chain employs TRBV30 and TRBJ2-7; TRBD2 matches 8 bases. This CDR3 has 15 amino acids. CDR1 and CDR2 (germline): GTSNPN, SVGIG (reference sequence). With 2 bases clipped from V and 2 bases from J, the junction kept 8 bases outside the gene matches. The CDR3 reads CAWSRGLVSPYEQYF. The CDR3 DNA is TGTGCCTGGAGTAGGGGACTAGTAAGTCCCTACGAGCAGTACTTC.

J is TRBJ1-1 and V is TRBV5-4, with TRBD1 as a possible D gene (5 bases). The CDR3 sequence is 14 residues long. Between the trimmed V and J ends, which lost 3 bases and 1 base, there was a span of 10 bases. Per the germline V gene, CDR1 is SGHNT and CDR2 is YYREEE (reference sequence). The CDR3, as DNA: TGTGCCAGCAGCTCGCCGGGGGGGAACACTGAAGCTTTCTTT. This gives the protein CASSSPGGNTEAFF. The full variable domain, its missing parts supplied by reference TRBV5-4 and TRBJ1-1, is ETGVTQSPTHLIKTRGQQVTLRCSSQSGHNTVSWYQQALGQGPQFIFQYYREEENGRGNFPPRFSGLQFPNYSSELNVNALELDDSALYLCASSSPGGNTEAFFGQGTRLTVV.

This sequence joins TRBV19 and TRBJ1-5, with unresolved D. The germline V and J ends were trimmed by 6 bases and 2 bases, with 11 bases remaining between them. The germline V gene has CDR1 LNHDA and CDR2 SQIVND (reference sequence). The CDR3 loop spans 14 amino acids. The DNA of the CDR3 is TGTGCCAGTAGCTCTGCGGGAGGCAATCAGCCCCAGCATTTT. Amino acids: CASSSAGGNQPQHF.

This clone appeared once. The chain has TRBV5-1 and TRBJ1-2, with TRBD1 matching 8 bases. This CDR3 is 16 amino acids long. Germline assignment: CDR1 SGHRS and CDR2 YFSETQ. Trimming cost V 4 bases and J 2 bases; bases outside gene matches: 10. CDR3 region: CASSIGQGRANYGYTF. CDR3 DNA: TGCGCCAGCAGCATTGGACAGGGTCGTGCAAACTATGGCTACACCTTC.

This chain joins TRBV27 and TRBJ1-1; TRBD1 is a possible D gene (6 bases). The CDR3 has 16 residues. The V gene lost 6 bases and the J gene lost 5 bases, with 22 bases spanning the gap. Germline assignment: CDR1 MNHEY and CDR2 SMNVEV (reference sequence). Here the CDR3 DNA reads TGTGCCAGCAGGCCGTTTGTGGCGGGGGCGCGTACTGAAGCTTTCTTT. Its protein product is CASRPFVAGARTEAFF.

The chain carries TRBV5-1 and TRBJ2-5; 15 nucleotides align to TRBD2. V gave up 0 bases and J gave up 4 bases; unmatched junction bases: 7. Germline V CDR1 and CDR2: SGHRS, YFSETQ. The CDR3 totals 18 residues. The CDR3 region is CASSLGTSGGGRRETQYF. DNA for the CDR3: TGCGCCAGCAGCTTGGGGACTAGCGGGGGGGGTCGGCGAGAGACCCAGTACTTC.

The V call is TRBV9, the J call TRBJ2-7; 11 bases align to TRBD2. The germline V gene has CDR1 SGDLS and CDR2 YYNGEE. This CDR3 contains 16 residues. V was clipped by 0 bases and J by 4 bases; unmatched bases: 6. As DNA, the CDR3 is TGTGCCAGCAGCGTAGGGAGTAGCGGGGGGGCGTACGAGCAGTACTTC. It codes for CASSVGSSGGAYEQYF. Filled out from reference TRBV9 and TRBJ2-7, the complete variable domain reads DSGVTQTPKHLITATGQRVTLRCSPRSGDLSVYWYQQSLDQGLQFLIQYYNGEERAKGNILERFSAQQFPDLHSELNLSSLELGDSALYFCASSVGSSGGAYEQYFGPGTRLTVT.

V usage is TRBV18 and J usage is TRBJ1-5; possibly TRBD1 for D (6 bases). V lost 2 bases, J lost 3 bases, and 14 bases lay in between. The CDR3 is 16 amino acids. Germline V CDR1 and CDR2: KGHSH, LQKENI. The CDR3 DNA is TGTGCCAGCTCACCAGGGTCAGGGGAACCCAATCAGCCCCAGCATTTT. Translating gives CASSPGSGEPNQPQHF.

J is TRBJ2-1 and V is TRBV18; D gene uncertain. The V end lost 2 bases, the J end lost 3 bases, and 14 bases lay between the germline ends. The V gene's germline CDR1 is KGHSH and CDR2 LQKENI. The CDR3 length is 16 residues. The CDR3 spells CASSPFSGSSYNEQFF. The CDR3 DNA follows: TGTGCCAGCTCACCATTCTCGGGCAGTAGCTACAATGAGCAGTTCTTC. The whole variable domain, remainder taken from reference TRBV18 and TRBJ2-1, is NAGVMQNPRHLVRRRGQEARLRCSPMKGHSHVYWYRQLPEEGLKFMVYLQKENIIDESGMPKERFSAEFPKEGPSILRIQQVVRGDSAAYFCASSPFSGSSYNEQFFGPGTRLTVL.

The chain employs TRBV9 and TRBJ2-5, with 14 positions matching TRBD2. The germline CDR1 and CDR2 sequences are SGDLS and YYNGEE. Trimming cost V 4 bases and J 1 base; bases outside gene matches: 9. The CDR3 is 18 residues long. The CDR3 DNA sequence: TGTGCCAGCAGCCCCCAGGGGACTAGCGGGGGATTCCAAGAGACCCAGTACTTC. Amino acid sequence: CASSPQGTSGGFQETQYF.

The chain recombines TRBV9 with TRBJ2-7; 7 positions match TRBD2. This CDR3 spans 15 amino acids. The germline V gene has CDR1 SGDLS and CDR2 YYNGEE. The V segment lost 1 base and the J segment 4 bases; nucleotides outside the gene matches: 8. This CDR3 reads CASSVKGEGRYEQYF. The CDR3 DNA sequence: TGTGCCAGCAGCGTAAAAGGGGAGGGTAGGTACGAGCAGTACTTC. The full variable domain, completed using reference TRBV9 and TRBJ2-7, is DSGVTQTPKHLITATGQRVTLRCSPRSGDLSVYWYQQSLDQGLQFLIQYYNGEERAKGNILERFSAQQFPDLHSELNLSSLELGDSALYFCASSVKGEGRYEQYFGPGTRLTVT.

The rearrangement joins TRBV11-3 to TRBJ2-3; D uncertain. Trimming removed 1 base from V and 2 bases from J, with 13 bases in between. The CDR3 runs to 16 residues. The germline V gene has CDR1 SGHNT and CDR2 YENEEA. The DNA for the CDR3 is TGTGCCAGCAGCTTAGGGTCGCAGACAATCACAGATACGCAGTATTTT. This translates into CASSLGSQTITDTQYF.

CDR3 loop: CASSLGLPGVGEQYF. The CDR3 DNA is TGTGCCAGCAGCTTAGGTTTACCGGGGGTAGGCGAGCAGTACTTC. The chain joins TRBV7-8 to TRBJ2-7; weak D call: TRBD2 (6 bases). Trimming left V 1 base short and J 6 bases short, with 16 bases between. The CDR3 is 15 amino acids. Germline CDR1 reads SGHVS; CDR2 reads FQNEAQ.

The chain carries TRBV7-9 and TRBJ2-1, with D possibly matching TRBD2 (5 bases). Trimming took 6 bases from V and 5 from J, leaving 8 bases between them. The germline gives CDR1 SEHNR, CDR2 FQNEAQ (reference sequence). The CDR3 is 12 residues long. The CDR3 bases are TGTGCCAGCAGGCGGGCAAACAATGAGCAGTTCTTC. It codes for CASRRANNEQFF.

The chain recombines TRBV13 with TRBJ1-6; D is perhaps TRBD1 (5 bases). Germline V CDR1 and CDR2: PRHDT, FYEKMQ (reference sequence). This CDR3 spans 14 amino acids. V gave up 0 bases and J gave up 10 bases, with 10 bases separating them. Here the CDR3 reads CASSLGGVGSPLHF. CDR3 nucleotides: TGTGCCAGCAGCTTAGGAGGGGTGGGGTCACCCCTCCACTTT.

The chain couples TRBV19 to TRBJ1-5; D unclear. The CDR3 covers 12 residues. Deletions cut 4 bases from V and 1 base from J, with 2 bases between. The germline CDR1 and CDR2 sequences are LNHDA and SQIVND (reference sequence). The CDR3 bases are TGTGCCAGTAGTACCAGCAATCAGCCCCAGCATTTT. The encoded protein is CASSTSNQPQHF.

This clone was picked up one time. The chain uses TRBV4-2 and TRBJ2-5; 10 nucleotides agree with TRBD1. Germline assignment: CDR1 LGHNA and CDR2 YNFKEQ. CDR3 size: 15 residues. Losses at the gene ends were 4 bases for V and 2 bases for J; bases not matched to a gene: 4. The CDR3 loop is CASSLGTGVQETQYF. The CDR3 DNA follows: TGTGCCAGCAGCCTAGGGACAGGGGTGCAAGAGACCCAGTACTTC.

This clone was seen a handful of times. The chain uses TRBV7-3 and TRBJ1-1; D not resolved. Per the germline V gene, CDR1 is SGHTA and CDR2 is FQGTGA. The CDR3 sequence is 14 residues long. The ends were cut back, 1 base at V and 4 bases at J, with 10 bases in the middle. The CDR3 loop is CASSLNLGSTEAFF. The CDR3 nucleotides read TGTGCCAGCAGCTTAAATCTGGGTTCCACTGAAGCTTTCTTT.

The chain joins TRBV15 to TRBJ2-1; no definite D call. CDR1 is LNHNV, CDR2 YYDKDF, per germline (reference sequence). The CDR3 contains 15 residues. The V end was cut by 0 bases, the J end by 5 bases, with 11 bases between. The chain's CDR3 is CATSRDQAGNNEQFF. CDR3 in DNA: TGTGCCACCAGCAGAGATCAGGCAGGTAACAATGAGCAGTTCTTC.

Remarks on this clone: One junction end disagrees with the germline gene, perhaps due to a read error. J is TRBJ1-3 and V is TRBV6-5, with 7 bases lining up with TRBD1. This CDR3 has 15 residues. Looked up from germline, CDR1 is MNHEY and CDR2 is SVGAGI. This CDR3 reads CASRYSGGSGNTIYF. CDR3 coding DNA: TGTGCCAGCAGATACTCAGGGGGCTCTGGAAACACCATATATTTT.

The count of this clone is one. The chain employs TRBV19 and TRBJ1-2, with 9 bases aligning to TRBD1. The CDR3 runs 13 residues. V lost 5 bases and J lost 5; bases outside the gene matches: 3. Per the germline V gene, CDR1 is LNHDA and CDR2 is SQIVND (reference sequence). The CDR3 DNA reads TGTGCCAGTAGTCTACAGGGGGCATATGGCTACACCTTC. Translated, it gives CASSLQGAYGYTF.